This T cell receptor beta chain is drawn from a study of T cell responses to AZD1222 COVID-19 vaccine. Assay: immunoSEQ multiplex PCR; the TCRdb copy retains only in-frame clones and omits some. The data show roughly 55,000 clones, 80% to 90% seen once. Whole-study results and caveats: Among spike-specific TCRs, nearly half reportedly target unmutated variant regions. Recipients of AZD1222 seropositive at baseline numbered only 6 or 7. Sampled repertoires all dated from after the peak T cell response.

Turning to this clone: Its specificity is not known.

There are 14 residues in the CDR3. Germline CDR1 SEHNR, CDR2 FQNEAQ (reference sequence). V lost 3 bases, J lost 8 bases, and 10 bases stayed unmatched. The rearrangement joins TRBV7-9 to TRBJ2-7; 7 bases agree with TRBD2. The specimen was peripheral blood, collected on day 0 of AZD1222 vaccination. This TCR came from an adult in good health. CDR3 residues: CASSFGEGNSQQYF. The CDR3 DNA follows: TGTGCCAGCAGCTTTGGGGAGGGTAATAGTCAGCAGTACTTC. Based on the CDR3 plus reference TRBV7-9 and TRBJ2-7, the full variable domain is DTGVSQNPRHKITKRGQNVTFRCDPISEHNRLYWYRQTLGQGPEFLTYFQNEAQLEKSRLLSDRFSAERPKGSFSTLEIQRTEQGDSAMYLCASSFGEGNSQQYFGPGTRLTVT.